The following is a T cell receptor (beta chain) sequence with its context. Its target is not known. One end of the junction is discordant with germline, which a read error may explain. The data were taken from a study of OX40 agonist ivuxolimab in advanced cancers. Study-wide background: A mean age of around 66 years, range about 20 to 85, was recorded, and 82.7% were male. Of the patients, three showed partial responses, one with hepatocellular carcinoma and two with cutaneous melanoma. Findings of the study overall: Dosing at 0.1 to 3.0 mg/kg was accompanied by clonal expansion of CD4+ and CD8+ blood T cells by week 6.

This CDR3 is 14 amino acids long. CDR1 and CDR2 from the germline V gene are SGHNT and YENEEA. Data came from immunoSEQ multiplex PCR; TCRdb stores just in-frame clones and leaves some out. Of more than 45,000 clones detected, roughly four fifths appear once; the ten largest clones hold approximately 0.7%. This chain links TRBV11-3 with TRBJ2-3, with TRBD2 matching over 8 bases. The specimen was CD4+ or CD8+ T cells sorted from blood, collected in a trial of the OX40 agonist ivuxolimab. The origin of this receptor is an adult with an advanced solid tumor such as melanoma, head and neck, liver or kidney cancer. DNA for the CDR3: TGTGCCAGCAGTTTAGCGGGGCTGCTGGATACGCAGTATTTT. Translated, it gives CASSLAGLLDTQYF.